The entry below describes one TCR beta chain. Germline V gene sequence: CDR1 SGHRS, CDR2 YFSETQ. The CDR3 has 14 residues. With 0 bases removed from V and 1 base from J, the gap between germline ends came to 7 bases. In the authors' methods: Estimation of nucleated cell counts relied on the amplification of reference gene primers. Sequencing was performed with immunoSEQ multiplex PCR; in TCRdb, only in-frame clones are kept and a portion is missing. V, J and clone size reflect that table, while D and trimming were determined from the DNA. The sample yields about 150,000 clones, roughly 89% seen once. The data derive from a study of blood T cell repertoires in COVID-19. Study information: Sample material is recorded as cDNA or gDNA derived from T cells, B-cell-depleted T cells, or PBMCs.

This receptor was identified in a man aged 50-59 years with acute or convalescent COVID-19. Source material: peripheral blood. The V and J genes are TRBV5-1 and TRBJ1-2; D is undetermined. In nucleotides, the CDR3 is TGCGCCAGCAGCTTGGACCGGGATAACTATGGCTACACCTTC. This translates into CASSLDRDNYGYTF.